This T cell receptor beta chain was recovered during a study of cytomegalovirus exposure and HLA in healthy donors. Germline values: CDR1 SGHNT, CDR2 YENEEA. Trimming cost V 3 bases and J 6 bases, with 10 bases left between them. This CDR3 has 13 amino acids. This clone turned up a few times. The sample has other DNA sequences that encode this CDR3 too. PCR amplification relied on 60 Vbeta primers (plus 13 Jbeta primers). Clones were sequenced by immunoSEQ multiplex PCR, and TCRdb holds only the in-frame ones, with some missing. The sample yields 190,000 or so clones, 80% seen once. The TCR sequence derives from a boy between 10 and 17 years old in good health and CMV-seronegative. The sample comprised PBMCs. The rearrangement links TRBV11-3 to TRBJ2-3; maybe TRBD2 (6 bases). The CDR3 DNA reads TGTGCCAGCAGCTTGGGGGGTACGGATACGCAGTATTTT. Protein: CASSLGGTDTQYF.